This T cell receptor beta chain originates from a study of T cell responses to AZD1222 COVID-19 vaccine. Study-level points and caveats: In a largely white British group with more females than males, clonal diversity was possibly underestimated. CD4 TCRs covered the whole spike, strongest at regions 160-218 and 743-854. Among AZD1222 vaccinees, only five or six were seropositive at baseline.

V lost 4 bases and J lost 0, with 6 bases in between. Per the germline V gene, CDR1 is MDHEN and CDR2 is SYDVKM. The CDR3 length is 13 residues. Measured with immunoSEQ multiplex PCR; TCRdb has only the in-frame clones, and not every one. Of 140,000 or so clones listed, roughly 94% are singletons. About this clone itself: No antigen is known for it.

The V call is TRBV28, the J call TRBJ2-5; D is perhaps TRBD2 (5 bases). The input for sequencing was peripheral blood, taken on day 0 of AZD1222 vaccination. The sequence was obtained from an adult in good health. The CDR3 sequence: CASSSGDQETQYF. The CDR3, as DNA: TGTGCCAGCAGTTCCGGGGACCAAGAGACCCAGTACTTC.